Listed below are T cell receptor beta chains from one sample, sequenced in a study of T-cell memory formation after mild COVID-19. MiXCR was run by TCRdb on the 5' RACE reads, yielding one entry per CDR3 protein. This sample has some 160,000 distinct CDR3 sequences, with about a third found just once. The material sequenced was PBMCs or a T cell subset sorted from them (not recorded which). The origin of the receptors is an adult woman who had mild COVID-19 (a few samples of this study predate the infection). Cell type and time point are not known. Each CDR3 is given with its conserved first and last residue. The D gene is left open where the match is weak. Some rows mark clone size as missing; the rest say once, few, many or name a class of expanded clone.

V gene,clone size,J gene,D gene,CDR3 protein,CDR3 DNA
TRBV7-8,.,TRBJ2-2,TRBD2,CASSSTGLAGGAGELFF,TGTGCCAGCAGCTCCACGGGACTAGCGGGAGGGGCCGGGGAGCTGTTTTTT
TRBV4-3,few,TRBJ2-3,.,CASSPRGTVPADTQYF,TGCGCCAGCAGCCCCCGGGGGACAGTTCCAGCAGATACGCAGTATTTT
TRBV5-1,few,TRBJ2-3,TRBD1,CASSLGQGVSTDTQYF,TGCGCCAGCAGCTTGGGACAGGGGGTTTCCACAGATACGCAGTATTTT
TRBV29-1,few,TRBJ1-2,.,CSVVLVGIYGYTF,TGCAGCGTTGTCCTAGTGGGGATCTATGGCTACACCTTC
TRBV4-1,.,TRBJ2-5,TRBD2,CASSQEGLVGETQYF,TGCGCCAGCAGCCAAGAGGGACTAGTGGGCGAGACCCAGTACTTC
TRBV14,.,TRBJ2-7,.,CASSHTGSSYEQYF,TGTGCCAGCAGCCACACGGGGAGCTCCTACGAGCAGTACTTC
TRBV29-1,few,TRBJ2-7,TRBD1,CSVGGQGTYEQYF,TGCAGCGTTGGCGGACAGGGGACCTACGAGCAGTACTTC
TRBV7-6,few,TRBJ2-5,.,CASSSIRQETQYF,TGTGCCAGCAGCTCGATAAGGCAAGAGACCCAGTACTTC
TRBV18,.,TRBJ2-5,.,CASSPSTNQETQYF,TGTGCCAGCTCACCGTCGACTAACCAAGAGACCCAGTACTTC
TRBV20-1,few,TRBJ2-3,.,CSARTGDTQYF,TGCAGTGCCCGAACGGGAGATACGCAGTATTTT
TRBV19,.,TRBJ2-7,.,CASSRVGPYDEQYF,TGTGCCAGTAGTAGAGTAGGACCATACGACGAGCAGTACTTC
TRBV5-1,.,TRBJ2-1,TRBD2,CASSYSGGVNREQFF,TGCGCCAGCAGCTATAGCGGGGGGGTTAACCGAGAGCAGTTCTTC
TRBV20-1,few,TRBJ1-2,.,CSARDTGSRVPLNYGYTF,TGCAGTGCTAGAGATACAGGGAGCAGAGTACCTCTGAACTATGGCTACACCTTC
TRBV12-3/TRBV12-4,.,TRBJ1-1,TRBD1,CASTSGQGTEAFF,TGTGCCAGCACGTCGGGACAGGGCACTGAAGCTTTCTTT
TRBV20-1,.,TRBJ2-1,.,CSAVRPLLVNEQFF,TGCAGTGCTGTGAGACCCCTTTTAGTGAATGAGCAGTTCTTC
TRBV29-1,few,TRBJ1-4,.,CSVGSWEKLFF,TGCAGCGTCGGAAGTTGGGAAAAACTGTTTTTT
TRBV12-3/TRBV12-4,.,TRBJ1-1,.,CASSYGKLNTEAFF,TGTGCCAGCAGTTATGGGAAGTTGAACACTGAAGCTTTCTTT
TRBV3-1,.,TRBJ2-7,.,CASSQDSRVSYEQYF,TGTGCCAGCAGCCAAGACTCCAGGGTTTCCTACGAGCAGTACTTC
TRBV7-8,.,TRBJ2-7,.,CASRYPPGTEQYF,TGTGCCAGCAGATATCCCCCAGGGACCGAGCAGTACTTC
TRBV5-1,.,TRBJ1-1,.,CASSFSDSTEAFF,TGCGCCAGCAGCTTTTCGGACAGCACTGAAGCTTTCTTT
TRBV20-1,few,TRBJ2-4,TRBD1,CSALDREKNIQYF,TGCAGTGCCCTAGACAGGGAGAAAAACATTCAGTACTTC
TRBV6-6,.,TRBJ1-5,.,CASRFTRALNQPQHF,TGTGCCAGCAGGTTCACCCGGGCCCTCAATCAGCCCCAGCATTTT
TRBV6-5,.,TRBJ2-7,.,CASSYSGQYEQYF,TGTGCCAGCAGTTACTCCGGACAGTACGAGCAGTACTTC